One and the same sample provided the 20 T cell receptor beta chains below, sequenced in a study of technical replicates of blood from a handful of donors. Sequencing was performed with immunoSEQ multiplex PCR; in TCRdb, only in-frame clones are kept and a portion is missing. The sample lists approximately 70,000 clones, about nine tenths occurring once. The sample was T cells isolated from PBMCs. The receptors come from a human donor in good health. Some clones in this sample may be carry-over from other donors' samples.

In DNA, the CDR3 is TGTGCCAGCAGCTTAGATCTGGAGACCCAGTACTTC. Encoded protein: CASSLDLETQYF. The chain links TRBV11-2 to TRBJ2-5; D unresolved. The germline V gene has CDR1 SGHAT and CDR2 FQNNGV. The CDR3 length is 12 residues. The ends were cut back, 0 bases at V and 5 bases at J, with 4 bases in the middle.

V usage is TRBV4-2 and J usage is TRBJ2-3, with 8 bases lining up with TRBD2. This CDR3 is built from 19 residues. From germline, CDR1 is LGHNA and CDR2 YNFKEQ. J gave up 4 bases and V 0 bases, and 15 bases lay outside the gene matches. CDR3 coding DNA: TGTGCCAGCAGCCAAGACCCGCGGGGGGCCGCGGTGAGGGCAGATACGCAGTATTTT. It yields the protein CASSQDPRGAAVRADTQYF.

The chain employs TRBV9 and TRBJ2-3; 10 bases fit TRBD1. From germline, CDR1 is SGDLS and CDR2 YYNGEE. Trimming cost V 0 bases and J 5 bases; bases outside gene matches: 3. CDR3 length: 15 residues. DNA for the CDR3: TGTGCCAGCAGCGTAGACCGGACAGGGGGAGATACGCAGTATTTT. As protein: CASSVDRTGGDTQYF.

The count of this clone is one. The chain has TRBV28 and TRBJ1-4; 9 nucleotides align to TRBD1. Germline assignment: CDR1 MDHEN and CDR2 SYDVKM. The V and J ends lost 5 bases and 0 bases, in that order; junction bases with no gene match: 13. The CDR3 totals 19 residues. CDR3 DNA: TGTGCCAGCAGTCCCTATACGGGACAGGGCGTCTCAACTAATGAAAAACTGTTTTTT. It is translated as CASSPYTGQGVSTNEKLFF.

The chain carries TRBV7-9 and TRBJ2-1; tentatively, D is TRBD1 (6 bases). The germline CDR1 and CDR2 sequences are SEHNR and FQNEAQ (reference sequence). Trimming shortened V by 2 bases and J by 6 bases, and 14 bases separated the two germline ends. The CDR3 loop spans 15 amino acids. CDR3 loop: CASSLRSGELNEQFF. CDR3 nucleotide sequence: TGTGCCAGCAGCTTAAGGTCAGGGGAACTCAATGAGCAGTTCTTC.

J is TRBJ1-2 and V is TRBV6-5, with D uncertain. The CDR3 totals 16 residues. Germline V gene data show CDR1 as MNHEY and CDR2 as SVGAGI. Trimming removed 0 bases at V and 2 bases at J, with 13 bases between. The CDR3 region is CASSYSIGKLNYGYTF. The CDR3 DNA is TGTGCCAGCAGTTACTCGATTGGCAAGTTGAACTATGGCTACACCTTC.

This chain links TRBV23-1 with TRBJ1-2; TRBD1 matches 7 bases. TRBV23-1 is sorted into the ORF group, with uncertain function. The J segment lost 8 bases and the V segment lost 11 bases, leaving 11 bases of the junction unmatched. The CDR3 length is 12 residues. The CDR3 loop reads CASGQESLGYTF. The CDR3 DNA reads as TGCGCCTCTGGACAGGAAAGCTTAGGCTACACCTTC.

The V call is TRBV30, the J call TRBJ1-3; D unclear. The germline V and J ends were trimmed by 0 bases and 0 bases, with 9 bases remaining between them. Germline CDR1 is GTSNPN and CDR2 is SVGIG (reference sequence). The CDR3 has 15 residues. The CDR3 DNA reads TGTGCCTGGAGTGTATTTAGGAGCTCTGGAAACACCATATATTTT. Translated, it gives CAWSVFRSSGNTIYF. Drawing the rest from reference TRBV30 and TRBJ1-3, the complete variable domain is SQTIHQWPATLVQPVGSPLSLECTVEGTSNPNLYWYRQAAGRGLQLLFYSVGIGQISSEVPQNLSASRPQDRQFILSSKKLLLSDSGFYLCAWSVFRSSGNTIYFGEGSWLTVV.

The sample holds one count of this clone. V is TRBV6-5 and J is TRBJ1-2; D may be TRBD1 (6 bases). Germline lookup yields CDR1 MNHEY and CDR2 SVGAGI. V lost 6 bases, J lost 4 bases, and 18 bases lay in between. The CDR3 length is 15 residues. The CDR3 here is CASRPGQFLRYGYTF. In nucleotides, the CDR3 is TGTGCCAGCAGACCAGGACAGTTCCTACGCTATGGCTACACCTTC.

The chain employs TRBV9 and TRBJ2-2; no definite D call. Between the trimmed V and J ends, which lost 4 bases and 5 bases, there was a span of 9 bases. Germline lookup yields CDR1 SGDLS and CDR2 YYNGEE. CDR3 length equals 13 residues. The CDR3 DNA is TGTGCCAGCAGCCTCGCTAGGACCGGGGAGCTGTTTTTT. Amino acids: CASSLARTGELFF. The variable domain in full, with the rest retrieved from reference TRBV9 and TRBJ2-2, is DSGVTQTPKHLITATGQRVTLRCSPRSGDLSVYWYQQSLDQGLQFLIQYYNGEERAKGNILERFSAQQFPDLHSELNLSSLELGDSALYFCASSLARTGELFFGEGSRLTVL.

The rearrangement links TRBV27 to TRBJ1-1; 8 bases match TRBD1. CDR1 and CDR2 from the germline V gene are MNHEY and SMNVEV (reference sequence). V gave up 6 bases and J gave up 3 bases; unmatched junction bases: 9. This CDR3 contains 15 residues. CDR3: CASSSQGAGDTEAFF. CDR3 coding DNA: TGTGCCAGCAGCTCCCAGGGGGCTGGGGACACTGAAGCTTTCTTT.

This clone was recorded once. This rearrangement joins TRBV5-5 to TRBJ1-4; TRBD1 might be the D (6 bases). The CDR3 sequence is 19 residues long. V shed 0 bases and J shed 8 bases, with 26 bases lying between them. The germline CDR1 and CDR2 sequences are SGHKS and YYEKEE (reference sequence). The CDR3 sequence is CASSLAGDSGQLRGEKLFF. The CDR3 bases are TGTGCCAGCAGCTTGGCCGGCGACAGCGGACAGTTACGTGGGGAAAAACTGTTTTTT.

This clone was observed a few times. The chain employs TRBV30 and TRBJ1-2; D is unresolved. V was pared by 3 bases and J by 0 bases, with 8 bases between. Germline V gives CDR1 GTSNPN, CDR2 SVGIG (reference sequence). This CDR3 comprises 13 residues. CDR3 protein: CAWRPATNYGYTF. The CDR3 DNA follows: TGTGCCTGGAGACCAGCGACTAACTATGGCTACACCTTC. The variable domain in full, completed from reference TRBV30 and TRBJ1-2, reads SQTIHQWPATLVQPVGSPLSLECTVEGTSNPNLYWYRQAAGRGLQLLFYSVGIGQISSEVPQNLSASRPQDRQFILSSKKLLLSDSGFYLCAWRPATNYGYTFGSGTRLTVV.

V usage is TRBV5-4 and J usage is TRBJ2-4; 8 bases line up with TRBD2. Germline loops: CDR1 SGHNT, CDR2 YYREEE (reference sequence). After removal of 4 bases from V and 4 bases from J, the junction contained 7 bases not matched to a gene. This CDR3 region has 15 residues. The CDR3, as DNA: TGTGCCAGCAGCAAACCGGGACTAGGGAAAAACATTCAGTACTTC. Encoded protein: CASSKPGLGKNIQYF.

The chain is built from TRBV5-4 and TRBJ2-3; perhaps TRBD2 as D (6 bases). Trimming removed 1 base at V and 4 bases at J, with 13 bases between. This CDR3 has 15 amino acids. The germline gives CDR1 SGHNT, CDR2 YYREEE (reference sequence). CDR3 nucleotides: TGTGCCAGCAGCTTGTTCGCGGGGTCCGCAGATACGCAGTATTTT. This codes for CASSLFAGSADTQYF. Filled out from reference TRBV5-4 and TRBJ2-3, the complete variable domain reads ETGVTQSPTHLIKTRGQQVTLRCSSQSGHNTVSWYQQALGQGPQFIFQYYREEENGRGNFPPRFSGLQFPNYSSELNVNALELDDSALYLCASSLFAGSADTQYFGPGTRLTVL.

The DNA for the CDR3 is TGTGCCAGCAGCTTCCGGGGAAGGGTCCTAGAGGCCACTGAAGCTTTCTTT. Translating gives CASSFRGRVLEATEAFF. This sequence joins TRBV11-3 and TRBJ1-1; D call uncertain. The CDR3 is 17 amino acids. CDR1 and CDR2 from the germline V gene are SGHNT and YENEEA. Trimming stripped 3 bases from V and 4 bases from J, with 21 bases between.

The genes are TRBV9 and TRBJ2-1, with 14 bases that match TRBD2. The CDR3 totals 15 residues. Germline V gene sequence: CDR1 SGDLS, CDR2 YYNGEE. The ends lost 5 bases at V and 8 bases at J; junction bases unmatched: 6. This CDR3 reads CASSGGLAGVYEQFF. Written as DNA, the CDR3 is TGTGCCAGCAGTGGGGGACTAGCGGGGGTCTATGAGCAGTTCTTC.

The chain joins TRBV6-5 to TRBJ2-2; D not certain. The CDR3 runs to 15 residues. Trimming took off 5 bases at V and 3 bases at J, with 13 bases between the two ends. CDR1 and CDR2 (germline): MNHEY, SVGAGI. As DNA, the CDR3 is TGTGCCAGCAGTCATTATGGGCCTTACACCGGGGAGCTGTTTTTT. Translating it yields CASSHYGPYTGELFF.

This clone appeared a single time. The rearrangement links TRBV29-1 to TRBJ2-2; maybe TRBD2 (6 bases). V was trimmed by 6 bases and J by 6 bases, leaving 20 bases between them. Germline loops: CDR1 SQVTM, CDR2 ANQGSEA. This CDR3 is built from 15 residues. The CDR3 here is CSVAPGLRKPGELFF. CDR3 bases: TGCAGCGTGGCCCCGGGACTCAGAAAACCCGGGGAGCTGTTTTTT.

V usage is TRBV6-1 and J usage is TRBJ2-5, with 15 positions matching TRBD2. Near its end, the DNA agrees better with TRBJ2-7, so the J call may be wrong. Germline loops: CDR1 MNHNS, CDR2 SASEGT. The length of the CDR3 is 18 residues. CDR3 DNA sequence: TGTGCCAGCAGTAAAGGACTAGCGGGAGGGCCGGGGTCCTACGAGCAGTACTTC. Protein sequence: CASSKGLAGGPGSYEQYF.